The 14 T cell receptor beta chains below come from one sample, sequenced in a study of beta chain features in type 1 diabetes. The entirety of the isolated RNA underwent reverse transcription, so expressed TCRB transcripts were sequenced. The repertoire was sequenced with immunoSEQ multiplex PCR; TCRdb's copy has only in-frame clones and lacks some. The sample has 160,000 or so clones, just over 8% seen once. Their cognate antigens are unknown. The study, taken as a whole, reports: In all four CD4+ subsets, TCRB CDR3 length was significantly, moderately reduced in type 1 diabetes.

The specimen sequenced was central memory CD4+ T cells from blood. The receptors here all came from a woman younger than 35 with type 1 diabetes.

In this sample, this clone turned up a few times. The J gene is TRBJ1-4, the V gene TRBV4-2, with a weak D call TRBD1 (6 bases). The V end lost 3 bases, the J end lost 4 bases, and 15 bases lay between the germline ends. Germline V CDR1 and CDR2: LGHNA, YNFKEQ. The CDR3 runs to 16 residues. CDR3 residues: CASSQMSGTLNEKLFF. CDR3 DNA sequence: TGTGCCAGCAGCCAGATGAGCGGGACACTTAATGAAAAACTGTTTTTT.

This clone was recorded a few times. The chain has TRBV6-6 and TRBJ2-1; 9 bases line up with TRBD2. V lost 0 bases to trimming and J lost 9 bases; unmatched junction nucleotides: 9. CDR1 is MNHNY and CDR2 is SVGAGI in the germline V gene (reference sequence). This CDR3 contains 16 residues. CDR3 nucleotide sequence: TGTGCCAGCAGTTACTCCGGGCGGGAGGGCCAAGGTGAGCAGTTCTTC. This sequence encodes CASSYSGREGQGEQFF.

The J gene is TRBJ2-7, the V gene TRBV14; D is possibly TRBD2 (5 bases). This CDR3 comprises 11 residues. Germline loops: CDR1 SGHDN, CDR2 FVKESK. The germline V and J ends were trimmed by 5 bases and 5 bases, with 7 bases remaining between them. CDR3 region: CASSTGNEQYF. The CDR3 nucleotides read TGTGCCAGCAGCACGGGGAACGAGCAGTACTTC.

This clone showed up many times. This rearrangement joins TRBV29-1 to TRBJ2-1; TRBD2 matches at 13 bases. Trimming at V came to 6 bases and at J to 7 bases, leaving 12 bases not matched to a gene. The V gene's germline CDR1 is SQVTM and CDR2 ANQGSEA. The CDR3 is made up of 16 amino acids. Here the CDR3 DNA reads TGCAGCGTGCCTACTAGCGGGGGGGCCCTTTCGAATGAGCAGTTCTTC. Translating gives CSVPTSGGALSNEQFF.

The V and J genes are TRBV9 and TRBJ2-5; possibly TRBD2 for D (6 bases). Germline V gene lookup returns CDR1 SGDLS and CDR2 YYNGEE. Trimming pared 6 bases from V and 2 bases from J, leaving 17 bases between. The CDR3 consists of 15 residues. The CDR3 sequence: CASTPGDRGQETQYF. The CDR3 DNA reads TGTGCCAGCACCCCGGGGGATAGAGGGCAAGAGACCCAGTACTTC.

This clone was counted a few times. The V gene is TRBV18, the J gene TRBJ1-3, with a weak D call TRBD1 (5 bases). V was pared by 8 bases and J by 0 bases, with 17 bases between. The germline gives CDR1 KGHSH, CDR2 LQKENI. The CDR3 runs to 16 residues. The CDR3 is CASALGDPSSGNTIYF. The DNA of the CDR3 is TGTGCCAGCGCCCTAGGGGATCCCTCCTCTGGAAACACCATATATTTT. Full variable domain (outside the CDR3, taken from reference TRBV18 and TRBJ1-3): NAGVMQNPRHLVRRRGQEARLRCSPMKGHSHVYWYRQLPEEGLKFMVYLQKENIIDESGMPKERFSAEFPKEGPSILRIQQVVRGDSAAYFCASALGDPSSGNTIYFGEGSWLTVV.

This clone was counted between two and nine times. This chain joins TRBV2 and TRBJ1-1; possibly TRBD1 for D (5 bases). The V end lost 6 bases, the J end lost 3 bases, and 8 bases lay between the germline ends. The length of the CDR3 is 12 residues. The germline CDR1 and CDR2 sequences are SNHLY and FYNNEI. The CDR3 DNA sequence: TGTGCCAGCAGCAGGGAACACACTGAAGCTTTCTTT. Protein product: CASSREHTEAFF.

The gene calls are TRBV11-2 and TRBJ1-5, with 7 positions matching TRBD1. Trimming at V came to 5 bases and at J to 6 bases, leaving 4 bases not matched to a gene. Per germline, CDR1 SGHAT and CDR2 FQNNGV. CDR3 length equals 13 residues. The CDR3 DNA reads as TGTGCCAGCAGCGTACAGGGGTCTCAGCCCCAGCATTTT. Translating it yields CASSVQGSQPQHF.

The chain uses TRBV6-5 and TRBJ2-7; 7 positions agree with TRBD2. V was pared by 0 bases and J by 2 bases, with 4 bases of the junction left unmatched. Per the germline V gene, CDR1 is MNHEY and CDR2 is SVGAGI. The CDR3 has 15 residues. The CDR3 loop is CASSYSGGAPYEQYF. The CDR3 DNA reads TGTGCCAGCAGTTACTCGGGAGGGGCCCCCTACGAGCAGTACTTC.

V gene TRBV28 combines with J gene TRBJ2-3; TRBD2 matches 11 bases. Germline CDR1 reads MDHEN; CDR2 reads SYDVKM. The V and J ends lost 5 bases and 2 bases, in that order; junction bases with no gene match: 9. CDR3 length: 17 residues. For the CDR3, the DNA is TGTGCCAGCAGTGCCGTGGGACTAGCGGCACCCACAGATACGCAGTATTTT. Protein product: CASSAVGLAAPTDTQYF.

The chain joins TRBV28 to TRBJ1-4; D gene unclear. The V end lost 4 bases, the J end lost 7 bases, and 13 bases lay between the germline ends. The CDR3 is made up of 14 amino acids. Germline CDR1 and CDR2: MDHEN and SYDVKM. Here the CDR3 reads CASSSGSTGEKLFF. In DNA, the CDR3 is TGTGCCAGCAGTTCCGGGTCAACGGGTGAAAAACTGTTTTTT.

This clone was counted only a few times. The chain has TRBV14 and TRBJ2-7; TRBD1 is a possible D gene (5 bases). Trimming took 1 base from V and 3 from J, leaving 10 bases between them. CDR3 length: 14 amino acids. Germline CDR1 is SGHDN and CDR2 is FVKESK. DNA for the CDR3: TGTGCCAGCAGCCAAGTGTGGGGCGGCTACGAGCAGTACTTC. This translates into CASSQVWGGYEQYF.

Only a few counts were recorded for this clone. This chain uses TRBV11-3 with TRBJ2-6; no clear D gene. This CDR3 comprises 14 residues. Germline CDR1 is SGHNT and CDR2 is YENEEA. V was shortened by 5 bases and J by 4 bases, with 9 bases between the two germline ends. This chain's CDR3 is CASSDPGGANVLTF. As DNA, the CDR3 is TGTGCCAGCAGCGACCCCGGGGGGGCCAACGTCCTGACTTTC.

This clone has a handful of counts. The CDR3 coding sequence is TGCAGTGCTAGGCGGGAGGTTGAGCAGTTCTTC. Its translation is CSARREVEQFF. The gene calls are TRBV20-1 and TRBJ2-1; TRBD2 agrees at 8 bases. CDR3 length: 11 amino acids. With V trimmed by 3 bases and J by 9 bases, 1 base remained unmatched. CDR1 is DFQATT and CDR2 is SNEGSKA in the germline V gene (reference sequence).